These 4 T cell receptor beta chains came from one sample sequenced in a study of CD8+CD57+ T cells in acquired aplastic anemia. The TCR beta profiling, which covered VDJ combination and CDR3 sequence, was carried out using genomic DNA as the template. TCRdb used MiXCR to reprocess the reads, holding one entry per CDR3 protein. The data show just over 150,000 distinct CDR3 sequences, about 50% seen once. All patients picked for sequencing had shown, by flow cytometry, an expansion of CD8+CD57+ cells. The sample comprised sorted CD4+, CD8+, or CD8+CD57+ T cells (not recorded which) from PBMCs. Receptor source: a human donor with aplastic anemia.

This clonotype was seen a handful of times. V gene TRBV24-1 combines with J gene TRBJ1-2, with a possible D match to TRBD1 (5 bases). This CDR3 region has 17 residues. Germline CDR1 reads KGHDR; CDR2 reads SFDVKD. Trimming shortened V by 5 bases and J by 5 bases, and 23 bases separated the two germline ends. The CDR3 nucleotides read TGTGCCACCAGTGCGAACCAACAGCAGGGATCAATTTATGGCTACACCTTC. Translation: CATSANQQQGSIYGYTF.

This clonotype occurred many times. The chain uses TRBV20-1 and TRBJ1-2; no definite D call. Germline CDR1 and CDR2: DFQATT and SNEGSKA (reference sequence). V was pared by 1 base and J by 4 bases, with 16 bases between. The CDR3 sequence is 15 residues long. The CDR3 DNA sequence: TGCAGTGCTAGAGCGATGGGAATACAAGCCTATGGCTACACCTTC. Translation: CSARAMGIQAYGYTF.

V usage is TRBV7-8 and J usage is TRBJ1-2; D is unclear. Trimming pared 6 bases from V and 5 bases from J, leaving 13 bases between. Looked up from germline, CDR1 is SGHVS and CDR2 is FQNEAQ. The CDR3 has 13 residues. The CDR3 nucleotides read TGTGCCAGCAGGGGCGGGGAAGAATATGGCTACACCTTC. As protein: CASRGGEEYGYTF. The full variable domain, completed using reference TRBV7-8 and TRBJ1-2, is GAGVSQSPRYKVAKRGQDVALRCDPISGHVSLFWYQQALGQGPEFLTYFQNEAQLDKSGLPSDRFFAERPEGSVSTLKIQRTQQEDSAVYLCASRGGEEYGYTFGSGTRLTVV.

The chain combines TRBV19 with TRBJ2-7; no definite D call. V was clipped by 0 bases and J by 5 bases, with 14 bases between them. CDR1 is LNHDA and CDR2 is SQIVND in the germline V gene (reference sequence). This CDR3 is built from 15 residues. The CDR3 DNA follows: TGTGCCAGTAGTATAGATGGCAGGTCAAGCAACGAGCAGTACTTC. Translated: CASSIDGRSSNEQYF.